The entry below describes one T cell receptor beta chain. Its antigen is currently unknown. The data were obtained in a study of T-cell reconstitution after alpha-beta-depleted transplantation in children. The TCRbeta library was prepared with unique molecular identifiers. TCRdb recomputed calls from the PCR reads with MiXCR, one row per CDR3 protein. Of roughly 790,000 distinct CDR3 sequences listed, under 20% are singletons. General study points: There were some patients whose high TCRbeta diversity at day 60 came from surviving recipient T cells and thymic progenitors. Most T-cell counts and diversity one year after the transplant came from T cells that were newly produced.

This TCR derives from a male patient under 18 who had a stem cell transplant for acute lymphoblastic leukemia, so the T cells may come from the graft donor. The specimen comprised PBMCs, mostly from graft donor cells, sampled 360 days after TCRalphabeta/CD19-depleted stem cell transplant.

CDR3 protein: CASRISGRVIDTQYF. The CDR3 DNA sequence: TGTGCCAGCAGAATTAGCGGGAGAGTGATAGATACGCAGTATTTT. The chain couples TRBV5-5 to TRBJ2-3, with 9 bases fitting TRBD2. V was pared by 5 bases and J by 5 bases, with 9 bases of the junction left unmatched. Germline V gene data show CDR1 as SGHKS and CDR2 as YYEKEE (reference sequence). CDR3 length equals 15 residues.